Listed below are T cell receptor beta chains from one sample, sequenced in a study of cytomegalovirus exposure and HLA in healthy donors. The table came from immunoSEQ multiplex PCR; TCRdb's copy has only in-frame clones and leaves some out. The data contain approximately 130,000 clones, about 80% of them singletons. Specimen: PBMCs. The receptor set was obtained from a man between 45 and 60 years old in good health and CMV-seronegative. Each CDR3 is given with its conserved first and last residue. A D gene is named only where the DNA matches it firmly. Not all rows give a size; the values are once, few, many and, for expanded clones, a class.

D gene,J gene,clone size,V gene,CDR3 DNA,CDR3 protein
NA,TRBJ2-3,once,TRBV4-2,TGTGCCAGCAGCCAAGAAGTGGCTAGCGAGGCTGATACGCAGTATTTT,CASSQEVASEADTQYF
NA,TRBJ2-5,once,TRBV2,TGTGCCAGCAGTGAAAACGGGAGCGGAGAGACCCAGTACTTC,CASSENGSGETQYF
TRBD2,TRBJ2-3,NA,TRBV27,TGTGCCAGCAGGAGAACCGGGACTAGCGGGAGGGCCCCCACAGATACGCAGTATTTT,CASRRTGTSGRAPTDTQYF
NA,TRBJ2-2,NA,TRBV10-3,TGTGCCATCAGTAGAGAGAGGGGGGGGCCGATCATCGGGGAGCTGTTTTTT,CAISRERGGPIIGELFF
TRBD2,TRBJ2-2,few,TRBV5-1,TGCGCCAGCAGGCAGCGGGGGGGGAACACCGGGGAGCTGTTTTTT,CASRQRGGNTGELFF
NA,TRBJ1-1,few,TRBV28,TGTGCCAGCAGCCTCGGGGGGGCCAGGGACACTGAAGCTTTCTTT,CASSLGGARDTEAFF
TRBD2,TRBJ2-7,NA,TRBV4-2,TGTGCCAGCAGCCAAGTGAAAACTAGCGGGAGCTCCTACGAGCAGTACTTC,CASSQVKTSGSSYEQYF
NA,TRBJ1-2,NA,TRBV28,TGTGCCAGCAGGTCTACAGGGAACTATGGCTACACCTTC,CASRSTGNYGYTF
NA,TRBJ1-5,NA,TRBV28,TGTGCCAGCAGTCCGAGCCTGGGCTACAATCAGCCCCAGCATTTT,CASSPSLGYNQPQHF
NA,TRBJ2-7,NA,TRBV7-8,TGTGCCAGCAACCAGGGTTCCTACGAGCAGTACTTC,CASNQGSYEQYF
NA,TRBJ1-2,once,TRBV11-2,TGTGCCAGCAGCTTTCAAGGGGACTATGGCTACACCTTC,CASSFQGDYGYTF
NA,TRBJ2-5,few,TRBV19,TGTGCCAGTAGTATCTCCCCAGGACAAGAGACCCAGTACTTC,CASSISPGQETQYF
TRBD1,TRBJ1-5,NA,TRBV19,TGTGCCAGTAGTCTGACGGGACAGGGAGGCAATCAGCCCCAGCATTTT,CASSLTGQGGNQPQHF
NA,TRBJ2-1,NA,TRBV27,TGTGCCAGCAGTTTAACGGGGAGCTCCTACAATGAGCAGTTCTTC,CASSLTGSSYNEQFF
NA,TRBJ2-2,NA,TRBV7-2,TGTGCCAGCAGCTCTGCCGGGGTGGGCGGGGAGCTGTTTTTT,CASSSAGVGGELFF
NA,TRBJ2-5,few,TRBV21-1,TGTGCCAGCAGCGGATGGACAGGGAGAGGGAAGACCCAGTACTTC,CASSGWTGRGKTQYF
TRBD1,TRBJ1-1,NA,TRBV5-5,TGTGCCAGCAGCGCGGACAGGGGGCGACGGAACACTGAAGCTTTCTTT,CASSADRGRRNTEAFF
TRBD1,TRBJ1-1,NA,TRBV19,TGTGCCAGTACCCCGACAGGGGGTGACACTGAAGCTTTCTTT,CASTPTGGDTEAFF
NA,TRBJ1-2,NA,TRBV7-9,TGTGCCAGCAGCCCGTCTCGGAGGGATTATGGCTACACCTTC,CASSPSRRDYGYTF
TRBD2,TRBJ2-5,NA,TRBV11-2,TGTGCCAGCAGCTTAGATCGGGGCAGGGAGGGAAAAGAGACCCAGTACTTC,CASSLDRGREGKETQYF
NA,TRBJ2-1,NA,TRBV5-1,TGCGCCAGCAGCTCGGGACTCCTTGGCCACAATGAGCAGTTCTTC,CASSSGLLGHNEQFF
TRBD2,TRBJ2-3,once,TRBV5-1,TGCGCCAGCAGCTTTAGCGGGGTTTACACAGACACGCAGTATTTT,CASSFSGVYTDTQYF
NA,TRBJ2-5,few,TRBV10-3,TGTGCCATCAGTGCCGACAGTCAAGAGACCCAGTACTTC,CAISADSQETQYF
TRBD1,TRBJ2-5,NA,TRBV10-3,TGTGCCATCAGTGAGCCGGGACAGGGCGGAGAGACCCAGTACTTC,CAISEPGQGGETQYF
NA,TRBJ2-5,NA,TRBV10-3,TGTGCCATCAGTGAATCCGCAGGGGTGACCCAGTACTTC,CAISESAGVTQYF
TRBD1,TRBJ1-1,NA,TRBV27,TGTGCCAGCAGTTTGGACAGGGGAGGTTCTAGCACTGAAGCTTTCTTT,CASSLDRGGSSTEAFF
TRBD1,TRBJ2-7,NA,TRBV2,TGTGCCAGCCTCCGGTCTCGGGACAGAACTTACGAGCAGTACTTC,CASLRSRDRTYEQYF
TRBD2,TRBJ2-1,few,TRBV14,TGTGCCAGCAGCCCCGGGGGGGGACTAGTGGGTAATGAGCAGTTCTTC,CASSPGGGLVGNEQFF
TRBD1,TRBJ2-2,NA,TRBV2,TGTGCCAGCAGTGAAACTGACAGGGGGCTAGGCACCGGGGAGCTGTTTTTT,CASSETDRGLGTGELFF
TRBD1,TRBJ2-2,few,TRBV27,TGTGCCAGCAGTAAGGGACAGGGTACCGGGGAGCTGTTTTTT,CASSKGQGTGELFF
TRBD1,TRBJ1-1,once,TRBV7-8,TGTGCCAGCAGCCCGAGACAGGGTAAGAACACTGAAGCTTTCTTT,CASSPRQGKNTEAFF
NA,TRBJ2-7,NA,TRBV20-1,TGCAGTGTCCTCGGGACCTACGAGCAGTACTTC,CSVLGTYEQYF
TRBD1,TRBJ1-4,NA,TRBV27,TGTGCCAGCAGTGCCTCCGGGACAGGGATTGAAAAACTGTTTTTT,CASSASGTGIEKLFF
TRBD2,TRBJ2-5,NA,TRBV29-1,TGCAGCGTTAGAACTTCGGGGGGGGAGACCCAGTACTTC,CSVRTSGGETQYF
TRBD1,TRBJ2-4,NA,TRBV7-9,TGTGCCAGCAGCCCCTCCTCCGGGACAGCCGACCTAGCCAAAAACATTCAGTACTTC,CASSPSSGTADLAKNIQYF
TRBD2,TRBJ2-7,once,TRBV4-2,TGTGCCAGCAGCCAAAGTCGGGGGGACTACGAGCAGTACTTC,CASSQSRGDYEQYF
NA,TRBJ2-7,NA,TRBV6-1,TGTGCCAGCAGACCCCTCCAGGGCTACGAGCAGTACTTC,CASRPLQGYEQYF
NA,TRBJ1-2,few,TRBV28,TGTGCCAGCAGTTTAGTCGACAGCTTTGGCTACACCTTC,CASSLVDSFGYTF
TRBD2,TRBJ2-5,NA,TRBV6-1,TGTGCCAGCAGTGAATTAGCGGGAGGGCAAGAGACCCAGTACTTC,CASSELAGGQETQYF
NA,TRBJ2-1,few,TRBV28,TGTGCCAGCAGTTTATCGGCTAGTGGGAATGAGCAGTTCTTC,CASSLSASGNEQFF
TRBD1,TRBJ2-2,NA,TRBV28,TGTGCCAGCAGTTTGACCGGGACAGGGTGGACCGGGGAGCTGTTTTTT,CASSLTGTGWTGELFF
NA,TRBJ2-5,NA,TRBV11-2,TGTGCCAGCAGCCGGTATGGGGGGGAGACCCAGTACTTC,CASSRYGGETQYF
NA,TRBJ2-2,NA,TRBV5-1,TGCGCCAGCAGCTTTGACGGGTTTGAGGCCGGGGAGCTGTTTTTT,CASSFDGFEAGELFF
TRBD1,TRBJ1-1,NA,TRBV5-1,TGCGCCAGCAGCTGGACAGGGGAGACTGAAGCTTTCTTT,CASSWTGETEAFF
TRBD2,TRBJ2-6,NA,TRBV28,TGTGCCAGCGCGGCTAGCGGGAGTTCTGGGGCCAACGTCCTGACTTTC,CASAASGSSGANVLTF
NA,TRBJ1-2,NA,TRBV18,TGTGCCAGCTCACCGGGACAAGACTATGGCTACACCTTC,CASSPGQDYGYTF
NA,TRBJ2-3,NA,TRBV6-6,TGTGCCAGCAGGGGGGGTGAGGGTAGCACAGATACGCAGTATTTT,CASRGGEGSTDTQYF
TRBD1,TRBJ1-4,few,TRBV5-1,TGCGCCAGCAGAAGAGGACAGGGGGCAGCTAATGAAAAACTGTTTTTT,CASRRGQGAANEKLFF
TRBD2,TRBJ2-3,NA,TRBV5-1,TGCGCCAGCAGCCCCTTAGCGGGAGGGAGTACAGATACGCAGTATTTT,CASSPLAGGSTDTQYF